The 12 T cell receptor beta chains below all came from one sample that was sequenced in a study of blood T cell repertoires in COVID-19. The protocol was immunoSEQ multiplex PCR, while the TCRdb copy is restricted to in-frame clones and leaves out a portion. The table shows about 70,000 clones, with about 91% occurring only once. Sequencing input: peripheral blood. The source of these receptors is a man between 45 and 60 years old with active COVID-19.

This chain connects TRBV5-6 to TRBJ1-2, with TRBD1 matching 8 bases. CDR3 length: 16 amino acids. Trimming removed 6 bases from V and 1 base from J; junction bases left unmatched: 11. CDR1 and CDR2 from the germline V gene are SGHDT and YYEEEE. CDR3 sequence: CASIPDRDARNYGYTF. The CDR3 DNA sequence: TGTGCCAGCATCCCGGACAGGGACGCGCGTAACTATGGCTACACCTTC. Filled out from reference TRBV5-6 and TRBJ1-2, the complete variable domain reads DAGVTQSPTHLIKTRGQQVTLRCSPKSGHDTVSWYQQALGQGPQFIFQYYEEEERQRGNFPDRFSGHQFPNYSSELNVNALLLGDSALYLCASIPDRDARNYGYTFGSGTRLTVV.

Worth noting for this clone: One end of the junction is discordant with germline, which a read error may explain. The chain combines TRBV19 with TRBJ2-7; D not certain. CDR1 is LNHDA and CDR2 is SQIVND in the germline V gene (reference sequence). This CDR3 has 14 amino acids. CDR3 bases: TGTGCCAGTGGGTCTGGCGGAATAACCTACGGGCAGTACTTC. Protein product: CASGSGGITYGQYF.

The chain joins TRBV4-2 to TRBJ2-1, with TRBD2 matching over 10 bases. With V trimmed by 3 bases and J by 7 bases, 9 bases remained unmatched. The length of the CDR3 is 16 residues. Per germline, CDR1 LGHNA and CDR2 YNFKEQ. The CDR3 DNA sequence: TGTGCCAGCAGCCATATGGGGCAGCGGGGGGGGAATGAGCAGTTCTTC. This sequence encodes CASSHMGQRGGNEQFF.

This clone has a single count. The junction differs from germline at one of its ends, possibly a read error. V and J are TRBV10-3 and TRBJ2-7, with 7 bases fitting TRBD2. CDR3 length equals 12 residues. Germline lookup yields CDR1 ENHRY and CDR2 SYGVKD. CDR3 protein: CAISTRGDYRLF. The CDR3 coding sequence is TGTGCCATCAGTACCCGGGGGGACTACAGACTTTTC.

This clone was seen more than once but under ten times. The rearrangement links TRBV5-6 to TRBJ1-1, with D maybe TRBD1 (6 bases). The length of the CDR3 is 11 residues. V was shortened by 4 bases and J by 8 bases, with 9 bases between the two germline ends. The germline V gene encodes CDR1 SGHDT and CDR2 YYEEEE. In nucleotides, the CDR3 is TGTGCCAGCAGCACCGGACAGGAAGCTTTCTTT. It specifies CASSTGQEAFF.

This chain connects TRBV6-6 to TRBJ1-1; TRBD1 matches at 8 bases. V shed 6 bases and J 4 bases; nucleotides not matched to a gene: 4. Germline lookup yields CDR1 MNHNY and CDR2 SVGAGI (reference sequence). The CDR3 extends over 13 amino acids. CDR3 sequence: CASSPTGATEAFF. The CDR3 DNA is TGTGCCAGCAGCCCGACAGGGGCCACTGAAGCTTTCTTT.

The V gene is TRBV18, the J gene TRBJ2-7; TRBD2 is a possible D gene (5 bases). Trimming left V 5 bases short and J 6 bases short, with 8 bases between. This CDR3 comprises 11 residues. Germline-derived CDR1 and CDR2 are KGHSH and LQKENI. The CDR3 is CASSDEGEQYF. The DNA of the CDR3 is TGTGCCAGCTCAGACGAGGGCGAGCAGTACTTC.

This chain connects TRBV3-1 (or the pseudogene TRBV3-2) to TRBJ1-3, with 8 positions matching TRBD1. V was pared by 4 bases and J by 2 bases, with 4 bases of the junction left unmatched. Germline CDR1 reads LGHDT; CDR2 reads YNNKEL (reference sequence). CDR3 size: 15 residues. The CDR3 DNA follows: TGTGCCAGCAGCCGTGACAGGGGTACTGGAAACACCATATATTTT. Amino acid sequence: CASSRDRGTGNTIYF.

V is TRBV4-3 and J is TRBJ2-1, with 7 bases identical to TRBD1. The junction had 3 bases not matched to a gene; V was cut back by 0 bases and J by 4 bases. Germline V gene lookup returns CDR1 LGHNA and CDR2 YSLEER. The CDR3 is 15 residues long. CDR3 in DNA: TGCGCCAGCAGCCAAGATTTCAGGGGGTACAATGAGCAGTTCTTC. Protein product: CASSQDFRGYNEQFF.

The chain couples TRBV10-2 to TRBJ1-1; 7 nucleotides agree with TRBD1. This CDR3 is 16 amino acids long. V lost 4 bases, J lost 5 bases, and 13 bases stayed unmatched. From germline, CDR1 is WSHSY and CDR2 SAAADI. As DNA, the CDR3 is TGCGCCAGCAGTGGGCTACAGGGGACGACGGGGACTGAAGCTTTCTTT. Amino acid sequence: CASSGLQGTTGTEAFF.

The rearrangement uses TRBV5-6 and TRBJ2-3; 10 nucleotides match TRBD2. The CDR3 is 16 residues long. V lost 5 bases, J lost 6 bases, and 12 bases stayed unmatched. The germline CDR1 and CDR2 sequences are SGHDT and YYEEEE. The CDR3 DNA sequence: TGTGCCAGCAGTAAAACGACTAGCGGGTATCTTGATACGCAGTATTTT. Its protein is CASSKTTSGYLDTQYF.

The chain uses TRBV3-1 (or the pseudogene TRBV3-2) and TRBJ2-1; maybe TRBD2 (5 bases). The CDR3 runs to 15 residues. Germline V CDR1 and CDR2: LGHDT, YNNKEL (reference sequence). V lost 2 bases and J 3 bases, leaving 11 bases between the germline ends. The chain's CDR3 is CASSQRTGNYNEQFF. The CDR3 nucleotides read TGTGCCAGCAGCCAAAGAACCGGGAACTACAATGAGCAGTTCTTC.